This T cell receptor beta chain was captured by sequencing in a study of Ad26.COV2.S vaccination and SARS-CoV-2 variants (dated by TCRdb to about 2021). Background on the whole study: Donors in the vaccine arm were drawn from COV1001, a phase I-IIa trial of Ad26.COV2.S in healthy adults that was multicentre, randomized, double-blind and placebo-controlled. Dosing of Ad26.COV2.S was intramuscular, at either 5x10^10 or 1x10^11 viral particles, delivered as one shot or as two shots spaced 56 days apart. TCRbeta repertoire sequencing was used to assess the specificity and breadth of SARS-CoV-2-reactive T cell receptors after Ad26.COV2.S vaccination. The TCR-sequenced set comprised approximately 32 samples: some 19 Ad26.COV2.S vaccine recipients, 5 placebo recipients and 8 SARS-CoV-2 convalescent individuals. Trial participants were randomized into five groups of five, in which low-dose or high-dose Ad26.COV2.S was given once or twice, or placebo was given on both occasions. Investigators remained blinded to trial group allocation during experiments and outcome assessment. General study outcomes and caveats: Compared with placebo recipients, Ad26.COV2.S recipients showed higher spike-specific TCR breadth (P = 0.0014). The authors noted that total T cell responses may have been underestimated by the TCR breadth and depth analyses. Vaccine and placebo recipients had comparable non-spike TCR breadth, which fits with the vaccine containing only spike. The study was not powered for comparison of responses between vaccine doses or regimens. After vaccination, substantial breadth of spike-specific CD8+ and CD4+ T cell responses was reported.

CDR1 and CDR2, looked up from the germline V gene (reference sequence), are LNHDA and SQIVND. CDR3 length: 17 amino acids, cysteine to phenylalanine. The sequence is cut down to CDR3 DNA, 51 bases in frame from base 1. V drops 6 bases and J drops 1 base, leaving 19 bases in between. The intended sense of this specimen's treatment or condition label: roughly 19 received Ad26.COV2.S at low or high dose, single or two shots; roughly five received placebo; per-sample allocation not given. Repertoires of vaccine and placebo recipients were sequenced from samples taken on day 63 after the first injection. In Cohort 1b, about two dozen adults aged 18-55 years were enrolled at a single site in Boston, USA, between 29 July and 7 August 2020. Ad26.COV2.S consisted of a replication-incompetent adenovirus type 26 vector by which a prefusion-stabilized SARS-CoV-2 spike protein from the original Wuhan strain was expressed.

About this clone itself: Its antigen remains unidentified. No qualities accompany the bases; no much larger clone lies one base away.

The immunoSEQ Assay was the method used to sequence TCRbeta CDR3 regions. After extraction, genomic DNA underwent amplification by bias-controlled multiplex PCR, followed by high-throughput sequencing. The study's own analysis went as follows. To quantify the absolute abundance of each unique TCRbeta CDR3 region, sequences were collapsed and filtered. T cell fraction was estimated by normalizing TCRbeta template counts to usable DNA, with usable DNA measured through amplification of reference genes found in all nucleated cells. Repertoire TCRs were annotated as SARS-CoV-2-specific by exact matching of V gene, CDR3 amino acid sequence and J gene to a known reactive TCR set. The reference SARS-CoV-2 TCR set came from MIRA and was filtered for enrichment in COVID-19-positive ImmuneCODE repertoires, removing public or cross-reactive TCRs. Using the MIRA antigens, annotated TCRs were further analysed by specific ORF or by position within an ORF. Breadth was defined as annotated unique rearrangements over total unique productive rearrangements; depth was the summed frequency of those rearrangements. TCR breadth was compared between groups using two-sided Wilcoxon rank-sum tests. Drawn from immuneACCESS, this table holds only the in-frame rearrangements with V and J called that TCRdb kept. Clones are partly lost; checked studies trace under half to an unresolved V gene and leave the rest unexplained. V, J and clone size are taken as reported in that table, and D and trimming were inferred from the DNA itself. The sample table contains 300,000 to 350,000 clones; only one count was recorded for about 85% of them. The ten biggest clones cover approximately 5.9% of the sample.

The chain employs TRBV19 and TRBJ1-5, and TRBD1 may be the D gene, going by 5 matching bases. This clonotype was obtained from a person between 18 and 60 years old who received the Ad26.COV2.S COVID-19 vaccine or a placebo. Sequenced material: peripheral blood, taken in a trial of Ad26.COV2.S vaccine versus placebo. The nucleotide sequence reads TGTGCCAGTAGGAACCGACTGCTGGGGGAGAGCAATCAGCCCCAGCATTTT. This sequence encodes CASRNRLLGESNQPQHF.